This entry features one T cell receptor beta chain sequence. The age range of participants was about 18 to 90 years, with residence in fewer than 25 US areas. Cohort placement rested on clinical history that participants reported themselves. Participants in the exposed group had met a COVID-19 case in the 2 weeks before joining the study. Some clones are missing from TCRdb's copy, which holds only in-frame ones; the method was immunoSEQ multiplex PCR. Of 280,000 or so clones detected, around 92% appear once; the ten largest clones hold roughly 2.9%. These data belong to a study of blood T cell repertoires in COVID-19. Study as a whole: PBMCs, B-cell-depleted T cells, or T cells provided the cDNA or gDNA that made up the material.

The junction had 9 bases not matched to a gene; V was cut back by 2 bases and J by 5 bases. The CDR3 covers 16 residues. Germline V CDR1 and CDR2: SGHRS, YFSETQ. The sample comprised PBMCs or T cells enriched from blood (not recorded which). V and J are TRBV5-1 and TRBJ2-1, with 8 nucleotides matching TRBD2. The sequence was collected from a woman between 45 and 60 years old who had been exposed to COVID-19. CDR3 region: CASSLVSGGADNEQFF. The CDR3, as DNA: TGCGCCAGCAGCTTAGTAAGCGGGGGAGCAGACAATGAGCAGTTCTTC.